This T cell receptor beta chain was obtained from a study of regulatory T cells in long-lasting Graves disease (dated by TCRdb to the early 2020s). About the study as a whole: Antithyroid drugs had been taken for less than 3 months by newly diagnosed Graves' disease patients. Patients with persistent Graves' disease were compared with patients with newly diagnosed Graves' disease using TCR sequencing and RNA sequencing of peripheral blood. A total of roughly 35 samples underwent TCR sequencing: about 13 from persistent and around 20 from newly diagnosed Graves' disease patients. The study took place in China and was registered as a clinical trial.

The sample's time point label is to be understood as: newly diagnosed GD, antithyroid drugs for less than 3 months. For both TCR sequencing and RNA sequencing, RNA was extracted from PBMCs using TRIzol. The diagnosis of Graves' disease followed American Thyroid Association guidelines. Patients for the study were recruited at an endocrinology department in Xi'an, China. Each patient gave approximately 9 milliliters of peripheral blood, collected in an EDTA anticoagulant tube. PBMCs were isolated by Ficoll Paque Plus density gradient separation without further T cell sorting. An Agilent 2100 Bioanalyzer and agarose gel were used to check RNA quality, while a NanoDrop 2000 measured RNA concentration. At least ten counts were recorded for this clonotype. There is no known antigen for this receptor. No much larger clonotype is one base removed from it; base qualities were not supplied. What the research found in general, with its limitations: Only the TCR beta chain was sequenced and analyzed. The study examined only peripheral blood because the primary lesion, thyroid tissue, could not be accessed. Persistent patients shared more public clonotypes among themselves (around 3,000) than newly diagnosed patients did (over 900). As a limitation, the authors acknowledged that the small sample size may reduce accuracy. Preferential use of TRBV28, TRBJ1-2 and TRBJ2-5 was observed in persistent disease, whereas TRBV20-1 and TRBJ2-1 were favored in newly diagnosed disease. Persistent Graves' disease patients showed lower TCR Shannon entropy and fewer highly expanded clones than newly diagnosed patients, suggesting clonal expansion.

The library was made by multiplex PCR. For sequencing, an Illumina HiSeq 4000 was employed. CDR3 regions were amplified by Arm-PCR with iRepertoire HTBI primers to construct TCR beta libraries. Gel purification was performed on PCR products prior to sequencing. The source study handled its data this way. Across samples, fewer than 70 TRBV and 13 to 15 TRBJ segments were identified and used for gene usage analysis of CDR3 amino acid clonotypes. COPE and FqMerger were used to merge the filtered high-quality paired reads into contigs. BLAST was used to align contigs to the IMGT TRBV, TRBD and TRBJ reference genes, and CDR3 was defined following IMGT. Highly expanded clones were defined as clonotypes with a frequency above 0.1%. Shannon entropy was used to measure repertoire diversity, and the Gini coefficient was used to measure V-J evenness. A clonotype found in more than one individual was treated as public. TCRdb reanalyzed the raw reads on its own, using fastp at Q25 for trimming and MiXCR for clone calling, and kept in-frame beta chains. When rows share a CDR3 protein, they turn into one entry using the most common DNA and genes. The V and J calls shown here were made by TCRdb, not taken from the authors' results. Within this sample are more than 400,000 distinct CDR3 sequences, with 15% to 20% of them counted one time only. The ten largest clones take up 9.5% to 15% of the sample.

Including cysteine and phenylalanine, the CDR3 has 15 amino acids. This entry keeps only the CDR3 DNA: 45 bases, framed from base 1. Unmatched junction bases come to 8, with V trimmed by 2 bases and J by 4 bases. Reading the germline V gene gives CDR1 MNHEY and CDR2 SVGEGT. The data also belong to a second study, concerning T cells in Graves' hyperthyroidism and ophthalmopathy. As that second paper reports: Stable Graves' hyperthyroidism was defined as the absence of progression to ophthalmopathy over 18 months of follow-up. The hyperthyroidism patients were between 18 and 65 years old and newly diagnosed, with a disease duration of less than 2 months. Any patient with an uncontrolled infection, another autoimmune disease, pregnancy or lactation was excluded. Diagnoses were established on the basis of clinical symptoms, serum thyroxine and TRAb, thyroid ultrasound, and orbital computed tomography. A first-round RT-PCR of the TCR CDR3 used the HTBI primer set with the Qiagen OneStep RT-PCR kit. Most expanded thyroid clonotypes (frequency above 0.001) were also detected in blood, suggesting blood repertoires may reflect thyroid immune responses. Ophthalmopathy was separated from stable hyperthyroidism by a 13 V-J signature model, with around 90% sensitivity and about 81% specificity obtained in cross-validation and 80%/75% obtained in testing. In validation, the model predicted progression to ophthalmopathy a median of 6.5 months before onset, with approximately 70% sensitivity and just under 75% specificity. TCR V-J signatures able to tell the groups apart were searched for in a discovery cohort of more than 90 patients, of whom approximately 40 had Graves' ophthalmopathy and about 60 had stable Graves' hyperthyroidism. Whether ophthalmopathy could be predicted prospectively was tested in an independent validation cohort made up of some 20 hyperthyroidism patients plus 17 patients who later progressed to ophthalmopathy. The 100 or so discovery patients were divided at random into training and test sets in a 7:3 ratio. Thyroid tissue and blood T-cell repertoires from six or seven Graves' hyperthyroidism patients were also compared in the study. After blood sampling, hyperthyroidism patients were treated with methimazole at a starting dose of 30 mg daily, and ophthalmopathy patients were treated with high-dose intravenous methylprednisolone. A second multiplex PCR round built the libraries, followed by size selection and purification. Paired-end sequencing of the libraries was performed with 100 bp reads on an Illumina HiSeq2000. SOAPnuke was used to process the raw data, removing reads that contained adapters or uncalled bases, had a mean Phred below 15, or lacked an exact match to the constant primer or identifier. COPE v1.2.5 was used to merge high-quality paired reads, and clonotypes were defined as unique nucleotide sequences. MiTCR v1.1 was used to align clonotypes to the IMGT TRBV, TRBD and TRBJ reference segments. The analysis included only V-J combinations with a frequency above 0.0001, which together covered around 99% of the repertoires. A TCS score was defined as the ratio of F50 (clonal expansion) to E x V (chaos), with BLOSUM62-based TCRdist applied between CDR3 peptides within each V-J. Welch's t-statistics and random forest reduced roughly 530 V-J features to under 15, which were used in a naive Bayes classifier (R e1071). Sample size was not statistically predetermined, and investigators were not blinded to group allocation. The paper describes TCR Vbeta CDR3 sequencing of 120 to 150 peripheral blood samples, made up of 40 to 45 ophthalmopathy patients, some 80 hyperthyroidism patients and 17 progressor patients.

The material was peripheral blood mononuclear cells (PBMCs), obtained at new diagnosis, from a patient treated with antithyroid drugs. The source of this sequence is a man aged 35-49 years with Graves disease. Donor details come from another sample of the same person, matched by shared clones. The chain links TRBV6-2 or TRBV6-3 with TRBJ2-7; 7 junctional bases match TRBD2. The nucleotide sequence is given as TGTGCCAGCAGTTACATTGGCGGGAGCGTGTACGAGCAGTACTTC. Protein translation: CASSYIGGSVYEQYF.